The 3 T cell receptor beta chains below were found in one sample sequenced in a study of blood T cell repertoires in COVID-19. Method: immunoSEQ multiplex PCR; TCRdb's copy keeps in-frame clones and lacks some. The table lists about 220,000 clones, around three quarters of them singletons. The sequenced material came from peripheral blood. The source is an older woman with acute or convalescent COVID-19.

The chain has TRBV9 and TRBJ2-1; the D is unclear. Trimming shortened V by 4 bases and J by 0 bases, and 14 bases separated the two germline ends. CDR1 and CDR2 (germline): SGDLS, YYNGEE. The CDR3 totals 16 residues. CDR3 residues: CASSPTDWVSYNEQFF. DNA of the CDR3: TGTGCCAGCAGCCCAACTGACTGGGTCTCCTACAATGAGCAGTTCTTC.

The chain couples TRBV4-1 to TRBJ2-7; 9 bases map to TRBD1. Germline values: CDR1 MGHRA, CDR2 YSYEKL. The V segment lost 3 bases and the J segment 2 bases; nucleotides outside the gene matches: 2. The CDR3 spans 14 residues. The CDR3 spells CASSHRQGAYEQYF. The CDR3 DNA is TGCGCCAGCAGCCACAGACAGGGGGCCTACGAGCAGTACTTC.

V gene TRBV6-5 combines with J gene TRBJ1-2; TRBD1 might be the D (5 bases). Germline loops: CDR1 MNHEY, CDR2 SVGAGI. Trimming took off 8 bases at V and 7 bases at J, with 20 bases between the two ends. The CDR3 totals 14 residues. Written as DNA, the CDR3 is TGTGCCAGCTCCGAGCTGCCCGGTGACAGTGGCTACACCTTC. This gives the protein CASSELPGDSGYTF.